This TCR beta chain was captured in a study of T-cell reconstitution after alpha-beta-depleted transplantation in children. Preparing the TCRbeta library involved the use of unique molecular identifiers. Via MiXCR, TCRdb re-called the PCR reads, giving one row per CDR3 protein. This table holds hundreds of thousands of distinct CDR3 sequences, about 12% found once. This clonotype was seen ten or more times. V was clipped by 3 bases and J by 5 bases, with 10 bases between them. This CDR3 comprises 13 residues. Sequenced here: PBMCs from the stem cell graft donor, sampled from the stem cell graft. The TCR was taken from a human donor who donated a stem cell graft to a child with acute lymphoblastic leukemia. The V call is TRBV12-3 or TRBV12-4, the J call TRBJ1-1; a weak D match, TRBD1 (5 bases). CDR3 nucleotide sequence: TGTGCCAGCAGTTTCAGGGAGAGAACTGAAGCTTTCTTT. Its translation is CASSFRERTEAFF.